In this sample, the clone carrying this TCR beta chain turned up many times. Its antigen is undetermined. V gave up 2 bases and J gave up 5 bases; unmatched junction bases: 7. This CDR3 has 16 residues. The germline V gene has CDR1 SNHLY and CDR2 FYNNEI. Used for diagnoses were clinical symptoms, serum thyroxine and TRAb, thyroid ultrasound and orbital computed tomography. The sample belongs to a study of T cells in Graves' hyperthyroidism and ophthalmopathy. Study results and limitations: It was a median about 7.1 months before onset that the model predicted ophthalmopathy. Researchers found most expanded thyroid clonotypes above 0.001 in blood as well.

RNA transcripts were the template for amplifying TCR beta CDR3 regions. Initially, a first-round RT-PCR of the TCR CDR3 employed the HTBI primer set. Each CDR3 protein is one row after TCRdb ran MiXCR on the multiplex PCR reads. This table holds 540,000 or so distinct CDR3 sequences, 15% to 19% found once. Input material: blood. The genes are TRBV2 and TRBJ2-7; 12 bases are a match to TRBD1. The TCR comes from a woman in her 30s with Graves' hyperthyroidism. The CDR3 region has the DNA TGTGCCAGCAGTGAACGGGGACAGGGGGCTTGGAACGAGCAGTACTTC. It codes for CASSERGQGAWNEQYF.